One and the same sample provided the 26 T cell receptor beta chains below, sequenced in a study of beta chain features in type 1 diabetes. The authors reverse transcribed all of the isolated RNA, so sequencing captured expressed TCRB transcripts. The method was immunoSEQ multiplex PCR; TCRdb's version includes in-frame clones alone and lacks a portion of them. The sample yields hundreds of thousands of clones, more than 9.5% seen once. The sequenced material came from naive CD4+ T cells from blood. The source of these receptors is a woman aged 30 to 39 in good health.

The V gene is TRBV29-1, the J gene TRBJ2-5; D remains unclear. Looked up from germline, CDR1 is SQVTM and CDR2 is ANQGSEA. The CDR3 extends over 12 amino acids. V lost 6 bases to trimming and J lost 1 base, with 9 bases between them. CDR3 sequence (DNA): TGCAGCGTGCGACATGTCCAAGAGACCCAGTACTTC. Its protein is CSVRHVQETQYF.

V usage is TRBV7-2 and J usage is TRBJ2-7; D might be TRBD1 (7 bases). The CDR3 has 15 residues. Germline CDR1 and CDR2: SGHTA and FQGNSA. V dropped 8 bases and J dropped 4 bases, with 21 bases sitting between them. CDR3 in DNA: TGTGCCAGCCGAAGGGACAGTCGGGGGTTTTACGAGCAGTACTTC. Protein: CASRRDSRGFYEQYF.

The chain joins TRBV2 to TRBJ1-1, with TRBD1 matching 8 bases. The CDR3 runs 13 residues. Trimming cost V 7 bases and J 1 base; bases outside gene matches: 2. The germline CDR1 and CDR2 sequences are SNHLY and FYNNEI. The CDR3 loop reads CASTGQGNTEAFF. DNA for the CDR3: TGTGCCAGCACAGGACAGGGGAACACTGAAGCTTTCTTT.

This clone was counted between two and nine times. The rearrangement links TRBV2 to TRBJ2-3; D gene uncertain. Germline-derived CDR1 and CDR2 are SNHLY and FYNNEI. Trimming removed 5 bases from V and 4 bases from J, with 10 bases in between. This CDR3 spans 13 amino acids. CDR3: CASSRIEADTQYF. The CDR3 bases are TGTGCCAGCAGTCGCATCGAGGCAGATACGCAGTATTTT.

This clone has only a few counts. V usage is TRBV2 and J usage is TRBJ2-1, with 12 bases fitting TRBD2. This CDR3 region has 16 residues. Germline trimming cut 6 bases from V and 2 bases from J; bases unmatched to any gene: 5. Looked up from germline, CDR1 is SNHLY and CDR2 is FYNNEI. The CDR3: CASRTGLAGPYNEQFF. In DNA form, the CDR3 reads TGTGCCAGCAGGACGGGACTAGCGGGCCCCTACAATGAGCAGTTCTTC.

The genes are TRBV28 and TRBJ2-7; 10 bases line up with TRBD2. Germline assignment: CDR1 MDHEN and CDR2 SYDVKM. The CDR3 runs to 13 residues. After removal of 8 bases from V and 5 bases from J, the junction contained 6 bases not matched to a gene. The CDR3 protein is CASASGSYDEQYF. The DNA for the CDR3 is TGTGCCAGCGCTAGCGGGAGTTACGACGAGCAGTACTTC. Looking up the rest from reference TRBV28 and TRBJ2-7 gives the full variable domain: DVKVTQSSRYLVKRTGEKVFLECVQDMDHENMFWYRQDPGLGLRLIYFSYDVKMKEKGDIPEGYSVSREKKERFSLILESASTNQTSMYLCASASGSYDEQYFGPGTRLTVT.

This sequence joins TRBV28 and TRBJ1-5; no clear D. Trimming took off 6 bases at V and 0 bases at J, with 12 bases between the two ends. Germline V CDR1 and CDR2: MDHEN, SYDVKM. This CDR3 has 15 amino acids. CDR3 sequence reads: CASSLSVNSNQPQHF. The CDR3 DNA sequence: TGTGCCAGCAGCCTGTCCGTTAATAGCAATCAGCCCCAGCATTTT.

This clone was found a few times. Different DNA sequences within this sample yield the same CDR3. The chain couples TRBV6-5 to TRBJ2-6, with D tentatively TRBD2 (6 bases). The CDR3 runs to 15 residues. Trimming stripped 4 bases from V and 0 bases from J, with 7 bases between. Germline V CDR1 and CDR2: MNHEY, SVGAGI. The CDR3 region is CASSSTSSGANVLTF. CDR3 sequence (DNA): TGTGCCAGCAGTTCGACTAGCTCTGGGGCCAACGTCCTGACTTTC.

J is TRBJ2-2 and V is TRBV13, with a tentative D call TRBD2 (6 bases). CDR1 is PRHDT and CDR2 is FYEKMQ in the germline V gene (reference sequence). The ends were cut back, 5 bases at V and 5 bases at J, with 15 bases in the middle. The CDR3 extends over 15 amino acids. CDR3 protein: CASSAGTPPTGELFF. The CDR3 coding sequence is TGTGCCAGCAGCGCCGGGACTCCCCCAACCGGGGAGCTGTTTTTT.

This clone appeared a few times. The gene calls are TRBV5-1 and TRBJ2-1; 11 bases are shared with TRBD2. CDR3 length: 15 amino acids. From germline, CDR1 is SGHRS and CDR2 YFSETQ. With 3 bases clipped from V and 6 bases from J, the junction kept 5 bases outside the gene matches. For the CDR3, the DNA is TGCGCCAGCAGCTCGACTAGCGGGATAGTCAATGAGCAGTTCTTC. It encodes CASSSTSGIVNEQFF.

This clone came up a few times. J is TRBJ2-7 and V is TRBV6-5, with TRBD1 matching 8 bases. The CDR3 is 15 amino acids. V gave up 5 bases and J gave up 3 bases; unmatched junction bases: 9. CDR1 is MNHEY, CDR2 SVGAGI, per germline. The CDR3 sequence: CASSRDQGAVYEQYF. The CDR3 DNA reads TGTGCCAGCAGTAGGGACCAGGGGGCGGTCTACGAGCAGTACTTC.

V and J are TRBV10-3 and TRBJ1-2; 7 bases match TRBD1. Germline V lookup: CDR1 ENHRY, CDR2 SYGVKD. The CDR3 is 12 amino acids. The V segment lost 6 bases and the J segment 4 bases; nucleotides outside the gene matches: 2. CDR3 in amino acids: CAIRGQSYGYTF. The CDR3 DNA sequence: TGTGCCATCAGGGGACAGAGCTATGGCTACACCTTC.

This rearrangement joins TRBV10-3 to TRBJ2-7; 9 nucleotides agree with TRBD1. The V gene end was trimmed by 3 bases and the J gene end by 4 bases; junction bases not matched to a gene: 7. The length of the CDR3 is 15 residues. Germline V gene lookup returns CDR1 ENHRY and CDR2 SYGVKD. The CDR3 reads CAISDEGQGWYEQYF. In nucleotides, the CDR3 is TGTGCCATCAGTGATGAGGGACAGGGTTGGTACGAGCAGTACTTC.

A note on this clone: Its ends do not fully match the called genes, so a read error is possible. The CDR3 DNA reads TGTGCTAGCAGCTTAGGGCTGTCCACAGATACGCAGTATTTT. Amino acid sequence: CASSLGLSTDTQYF. V is TRBV7-7 and J is TRBJ2-3, with D unclear. Germline CDR1 is SSHAT and CDR2 is FNYEAQ (reference sequence). The CDR3 runs to 14 residues.

The CDR3 bases are TGCAGCGTTGTTGGGACTAGCTACAATGAGCAGTTCTTC. Translation gives CSVVGTSYNEQFF. The chain uses TRBV29-1 and TRBJ2-1, with TRBD2 identical over 8 bases. Losses at the gene ends were 4 bases for V and 3 bases for J; bases not matched to a gene: 2. Germline CDR1 is SQVTM and CDR2 is ANQGSEA. The CDR3 is made up of 13 amino acids.

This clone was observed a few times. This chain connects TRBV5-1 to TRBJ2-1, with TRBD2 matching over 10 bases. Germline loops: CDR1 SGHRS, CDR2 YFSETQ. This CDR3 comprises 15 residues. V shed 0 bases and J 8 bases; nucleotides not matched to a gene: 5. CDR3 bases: TGCGCCAGCAGCTTGGGACTAGCGGGTCGGGATGAGCAGTTCTTC. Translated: CASSLGLAGRDEQFF.

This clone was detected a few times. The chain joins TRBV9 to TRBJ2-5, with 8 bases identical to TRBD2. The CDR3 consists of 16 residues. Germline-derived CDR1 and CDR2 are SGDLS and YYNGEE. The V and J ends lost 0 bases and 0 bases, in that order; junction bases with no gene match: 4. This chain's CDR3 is CASSVAERENQETQYF. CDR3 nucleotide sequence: TGTGCCAGCAGCGTAGCCGAGCGGGAGAACCAAGAGACCCAGTACTTC.

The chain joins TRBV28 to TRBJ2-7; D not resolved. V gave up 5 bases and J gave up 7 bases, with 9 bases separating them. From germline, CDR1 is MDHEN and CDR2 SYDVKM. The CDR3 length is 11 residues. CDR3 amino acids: CASSLRREQYF. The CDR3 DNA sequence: TGTGCCAGCAGTCTACGTCGAGAGCAGTACTTC. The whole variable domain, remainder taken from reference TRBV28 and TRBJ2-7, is DVKVTQSSRYLVKRTGEKVFLECVQDMDHENMFWYRQDPGLGLRLIYFSYDVKMKEKGDIPEGYSVSREKKERFSLILESASTNQTSMYLCASSLRREQYFGPGTRLTVT.

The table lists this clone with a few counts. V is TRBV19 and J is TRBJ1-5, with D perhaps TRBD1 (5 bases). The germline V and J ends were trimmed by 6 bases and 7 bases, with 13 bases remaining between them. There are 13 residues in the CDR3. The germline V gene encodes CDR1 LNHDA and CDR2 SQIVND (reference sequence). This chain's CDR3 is CASRRIGEQPQHF. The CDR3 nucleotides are TGTGCCAGTAGAAGGATAGGGGAACAGCCCCAGCATTTT.

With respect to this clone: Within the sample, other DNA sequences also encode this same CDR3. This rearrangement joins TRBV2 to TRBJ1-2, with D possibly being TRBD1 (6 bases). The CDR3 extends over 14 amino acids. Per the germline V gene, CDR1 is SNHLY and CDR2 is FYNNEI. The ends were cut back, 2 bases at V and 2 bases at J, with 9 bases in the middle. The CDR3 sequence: CASSEQGSNYGYTF. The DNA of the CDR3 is TGTGCCAGCAGTGAACAGGGGTCGAACTATGGCTACACCTTC.

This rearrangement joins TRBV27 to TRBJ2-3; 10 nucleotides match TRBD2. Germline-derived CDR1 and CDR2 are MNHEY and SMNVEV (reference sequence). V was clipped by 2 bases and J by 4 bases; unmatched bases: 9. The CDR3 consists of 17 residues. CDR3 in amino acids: CASSLLWLAGVSDTQYF. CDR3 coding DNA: TGTGCCAGCAGTTTACTCTGGCTAGCGGGAGTGTCAGATACGCAGTATTTT.

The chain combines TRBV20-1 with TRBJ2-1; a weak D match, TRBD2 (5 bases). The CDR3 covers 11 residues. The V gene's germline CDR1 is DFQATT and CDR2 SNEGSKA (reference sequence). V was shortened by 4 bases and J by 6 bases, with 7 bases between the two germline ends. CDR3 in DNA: TGCAGTGCTATCGAGGGCAATGAGCAGTTCTTC. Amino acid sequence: CSAIEGNEQFF.

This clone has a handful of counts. The CDR3 spells CASSFVLAGEDTQYF. In DNA, the CDR3 is TGCGCCAGCAGCTTCGTCTTAGCCGGGGAAGATACGCAGTATTTT. J is TRBJ2-3 and V is TRBV5-1; D might be TRBD2 (5 bases). V lost 2 bases and J 5 bases, leaving 15 bases between the germline ends. The germline CDR1 and CDR2 sequences are SGHRS and YFSETQ. This CDR3 is built from 15 residues.

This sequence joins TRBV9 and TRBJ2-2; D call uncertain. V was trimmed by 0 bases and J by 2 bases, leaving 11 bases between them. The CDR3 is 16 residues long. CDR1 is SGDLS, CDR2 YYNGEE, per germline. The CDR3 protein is CASSVGHRINTGELFF. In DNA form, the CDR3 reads TGTGCCAGCAGCGTAGGGCACAGAATTAACACCGGGGAGCTGTTTTTT.

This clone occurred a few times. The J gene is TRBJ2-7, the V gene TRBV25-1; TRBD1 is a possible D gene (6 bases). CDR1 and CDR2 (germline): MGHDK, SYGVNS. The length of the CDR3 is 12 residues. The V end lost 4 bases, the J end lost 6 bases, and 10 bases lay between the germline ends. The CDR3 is CASSVTGTEQYF. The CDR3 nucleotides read TGTGCCAGCAGTGTCACAGGGACCGAGCAGTACTTC.

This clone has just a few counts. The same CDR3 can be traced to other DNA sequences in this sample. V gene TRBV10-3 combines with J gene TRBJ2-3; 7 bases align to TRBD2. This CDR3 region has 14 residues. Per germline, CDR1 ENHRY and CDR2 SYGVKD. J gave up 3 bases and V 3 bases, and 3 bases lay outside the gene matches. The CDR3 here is CAISEREATDTQYF. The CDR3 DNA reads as TGTGCCATCAGTGAACGGGAGGCTACAGATACGCAGTATTTT.